The 32 T cell receptor beta chains below come from one sample, sequenced in a study of shared clonotypes between healthy human individuals. Produced via immunoSEQ multiplex PCR; TCRdb's table is partial and in-frame only. The sample carries 2.3 million or so clones, over 85% recorded once. The sample taken for sequencing was naive CD4+ T cells from PBMCs. Subset in this sample: CD45RA+ positively selected. These receptors were obtained from a man aged 18 to 35 in good health. Some clones in this sample may be carry-over from other donors' samples.

The genes are TRBV9 and TRBJ1-2, with D maybe TRBD1 (5 bases). The CDR3 is 17 amino acids. Germline V gene sequence: CDR1 SGDLS, CDR2 YYNGEE. Trimming stripped 5 bases from V and 3 bases from J, with 23 bases between. The CDR3 sequence: CASSVSFRGGEDYGYTF. CDR3 in DNA: TGTGCCAGCAGTGTAAGCTTCCGTGGGGGAGAGGACTATGGCTACACCTTC. Combining the CDR3 with reference TRBV9 and TRBJ1-2 gives the whole variable domain DSGVTQTPKHLITATGQRVTLRCSPRSGDLSVYWYQQSLDQGLQFLIQYYNGEERAKGNILERFSAQQFPDLHSELNLSSLELGDSALYFCASSVSFRGGEDYGYTFGSGTRLTVV.

The chain is built from TRBV25-1 and TRBJ2-3, with 8 bases lining up with TRBD1. V dropped 2 bases and J dropped 5; count of bases not matched to a gene: 3. CDR1 is MGHDK and CDR2 is SYGVNS in the germline V gene. There are 14 residues in the CDR3. The CDR3 region is CASSEGQGIDTQYF. The DNA of the CDR3 is TGTGCCAGCAGTGAAGGACAGGGAATAGATACGCAGTATTTT.

The chain recombines TRBV15 with TRBJ2-6, with D hard to call. The V end lost 4 bases, the J end lost 2 bases, and 9 bases lay between the germline ends. The CDR3 consists of 15 residues. Germline V CDR1 and CDR2: LNHNV, YYDKDF (reference sequence). DNA for the CDR3: TGTGCCACCAGCAAAGGTGGGACTGGGGCCAACGTCCTGACTTTC. Protein: CATSKGGTGANVLTF. Based on the CDR3 plus reference TRBV15 and TRBJ2-6, the full variable domain is DAMVIQNPRYQVTQFGKPVTLSCSQTLNHNVMYWYQQKSSQAPKLLFHYYDKDFNNEADTPDNFQSRRPNTSFCFLDIRSPGLGDTAMYLCATSKGGTGANVLTFGAGSRLTVL.

The rearrangement links TRBV19 to TRBJ2-2, with D perhaps TRBD1 or TRBD2 (5 bases each). Germline lookup yields CDR1 LNHDA and CDR2 SQIVND (reference sequence). V was clipped by 3 bases and J by 2 bases, with 16 bases between them. The CDR3 consists of 17 residues. CDR3 loop: CASSISWGFINTGELFF. The CDR3 DNA is TGTGCCAGTAGTATTAGCTGGGGGTTTATTAACACCGGGGAGCTGTTTTTT.

CDR3 region: CASSLATIGDSYNEQFF. CDR3 nucleotides: TGCGCCAGCAGCTTGGCTACCATTGGTGATTCCTACAATGAGCAGTTCTTC. The chain joins TRBV5-1 to TRBJ2-1; unclear D gene. Germline V gene data show CDR1 as SGHRS and CDR2 as YFSETQ. V lost 0 bases to trimming and J lost 1 base, with 14 bases between them. This CDR3 contains 17 residues.

The chain combines TRBV12-1 with TRBJ2-1; TRBD1, the table's D call, was not compared with the DNA. TRBV12-1 is a documented pseudogene. The CDR3 has 13 residues. The CDR3 DNA sequence: TGTGCCAGCAGCTGGGGCAGAGGCGATGAGCAGTTCTTC. This gives the protein CASSWGRGDEQFF.

This clone was found once. This chain uses TRBV9 with TRBJ2-5; 12 positions match TRBD2. Looked up from germline, CDR1 is SGDLS and CDR2 is YYNGEE. This CDR3 spans 17 amino acids. With 2 bases clipped from V and 5 bases from J, the junction kept 10 bases outside the gene matches. CDR3 amino acids: CASSVGELAGGSETQYF. The CDR3 bases are TGTGCCAGCAGCGTTGGGGAACTAGCGGGAGGTAGCGAGACCCAGTACTTC. Variable domain in full (rest from reference TRBV9 and TRBJ2-5): DSGVTQTPKHLITATGQRVTLRCSPRSGDLSVYWYQQSLDQGLQFLIQYYNGEERAKGNILERFSAQQFPDLHSELNLSSLELGDSALYFCASSVGELAGGSETQYFGPGTRLLVL.

Details on this clone: The sample holds other DNA sequences that translate to the same CDR3. V is TRBV7-9 and J is TRBJ1-2, with no clear D. The germline V and J ends were trimmed by 6 bases and 2 bases, with 10 bases remaining between them. Germline loops: CDR1 SEHNR, CDR2 FQNEAQ (reference sequence). The CDR3 runs to 13 residues. The DNA for the CDR3 is TGTGCCAGCAGTCCCGACGGGAACTATGGCTACACCTTC. This gives the protein CASSPDGNYGYTF.

Comment on this clone: One junction end does not reproduce the germline sequence, and a read error may be involved. The chain carries TRBV18 and TRBJ2-1; no clear D gene. The CDR3 loop spans 16 amino acids. Germline V lookup: CDR1 KGHSH, CDR2 LQKENI. CDR3 region: CASSSPAGSGYNEQFF. DNA for the CDR3: TGTGCCAGCTCATCACCAGCCGGGTCGGGCTACAATGAGCAGTTCTTC.

The chain is built from TRBV6-5 and TRBJ2-6, with D possibly being TRBD1 (6 bases). This CDR3 has 15 residues. Germline V gives CDR1 MNHEY, CDR2 SVGAGI. With 6 bases removed from V and 4 bases from J, the gap between germline ends came to 13 bases. CDR3 protein: CASREQGTGANVLTF. The DNA of the CDR3 is TGTGCCAGCAGGGAACAGGGAACCGGGGCCAACGTCCTGACTTTC.

The DNA of the CDR3 is TGTGCCAGTAGTCATATGGGGACAGGGAACACTGAAGCTTTCTTT. Translated: CASSHMGTGNTEAFF. The gene calls are TRBV19 and TRBJ1-1; 8 nucleotides match TRBD1. The V segment lost 5 bases and the J segment 1 base; nucleotides outside the gene matches: 6. The germline V gene has CDR1 LNHDA and CDR2 SQIVND (reference sequence). The CDR3 consists of 15 residues.

This chain connects TRBV14 to TRBJ1-1, with D hard to call. V gave up 0 bases and J gave up 11 bases, with 10 bases separating them. This CDR3 has 12 residues. CDR1 and CDR2 (germline): SGHDN, FVKESK. CDR3 DNA sequence: TGTGCCAGCAGCCAAGATTCCGTCTCCGCTTTCTTT. It translates to CASSQDSVSAFF.

The chain has TRBV5-4 and TRBJ1-5; a weak D match, TRBD1 (6 bases). The CDR3 has 13 residues. Trimming cost V 4 bases and J 6 bases, with 11 bases left between them. The germline V gene encodes CDR1 SGHNT and CDR2 YYREEE (reference sequence). Written as DNA, the CDR3 is TGTGCCAGCAGCCAGGGGTTGAGTCAGCCCCAGCATTTT. Encoded protein: CASSQGLSQPQHF.

Only one count was recorded for this clone. The rearrangement joins TRBV28 to TRBJ1-4, with D possibly matching TRBD1 (6 bases). Germline-derived CDR1 and CDR2 are MDHEN and SYDVKM. The CDR3 length is 15 residues. Between the trimmed V and J ends, which lost 3 bases and 6 bases, there was a span of 14 bases. CDR3 DNA sequence: TGTGCCAGCAGTTTGCCCGGACAGTCCCATGAAAAACTGTTTTTT. It codes for CASSLPGQSHEKLFF.

V usage is TRBV28 and J usage is TRBJ2-3, with D possibly matching TRBD1 (5 bases). V was trimmed by 3 bases and J by 10 bases, leaving 20 bases between them. CDR1 is MDHEN and CDR2 is SYDVKM in the germline V gene. The CDR3 has 15 residues. The CDR3, as DNA: TGTGCCAGCAGTTTCGTCCAGGGAAGTGGCTGGGCGCAGTATTTT. Translated: CASSFVQGSGWAQYF.

This chain uses TRBV28 with TRBJ2-5; 8 bases are a match to TRBD1. This CDR3 is 15 amino acids long. With 4 bases clipped from V and 1 base from J, the junction kept 5 bases outside the gene matches. CDR1 MDHEN and CDR2 SYDVKM come from the germline V gene. The CDR3 sequence: CASSSGGGLQETQYF. CDR3 nucleotide sequence: TGTGCCAGCAGTTCAGGGGGCGGACTCCAAGAGACCCAGTACTTC.

Concerning this clone itself: Other DNA sequences in the sample encode the same CDR3. This chain links TRBV7-2 with TRBJ2-3; 11 positions match TRBD2. Unmatched junction bases numbered 2, after V lost 4 bases and J lost 2 bases. The CDR3 has 15 amino acids. The germline gives CDR1 SGHTA, CDR2 FQGNSA. The DNA of the CDR3 is TGTGCCAGCAGCTCTAGCGGGGGGTCCACAGATACGCAGTATTTT. Residues: CASSSSGGSTDTQYF.

The chain uses TRBV5-6 and TRBJ2-1; no firm D call. The length of the CDR3 is 12 residues. The germline V gene has CDR1 SGHDT and CDR2 YYEEEE. V lost 0 bases, J lost 7 bases, and 5 bases lay in between. This CDR3 reads CASSLGKNEQFF. The CDR3 coding sequence is TGTGCCAGCAGCTTGGGAAAGAATGAGCAGTTCTTC.

CDR3 DNA: TGTGCCGCTAGCGGCTCCCGCTACGAGCAGTACTTC. This sequence encodes CAASGSRYEQYF. The chain uses TRBV6-5 and TRBJ2-7; 7 bases match TRBD2. Germline V gene lookup returns CDR1 MNHEY and CDR2 SVGAGI. The length of the CDR3 is 12 residues. V dropped 11 bases and J dropped 3; count of bases not matched to a gene: 7.

This rearrangement joins TRBV5-1 to TRBJ2-2, with 12 bases that match TRBD2. Germline assignment: CDR1 SGHRS and CDR2 YFSETQ. V lost 3 bases, J lost 0 bases, and 9 bases stayed unmatched. The CDR3 length is 19 residues. The CDR3 loop reads CASSSVPGTSGPNTGELFF. CDR3 DNA: TGCGCCAGCAGCTCGGTTCCCGGGACTAGCGGGCCGAACACCGGGGAGCTGTTTTTT.

This clone was found a few times. The rearrangement uses TRBV5-8 and TRBJ2-7; D is possibly TRBD1 (6 bases). The CDR3 runs to 13 residues. Germline assignment: CDR1 SGHTS and CDR2 YDEGEE. The germline V and J ends were trimmed by 3 bases and 0 bases, with 7 bases remaining between them. CDR3 coding DNA: TGTGCCAGCAGCTCGGACAGCTCCTACGAGCAGTACTTC. It is translated as CASSSDSSYEQYF. The full variable domain, with the rest looked up from reference TRBV5-8 and TRBJ2-7, is EAGVTQSPTHLIKTRGQQATLRCSPISGHTSVYWYQQALGLGLQFLLWYDEGEERNRGNFPPRFSGRQFPNYSSELNVNALELEDSALYLCASSSDSSYEQYFGPGTRLTVT.

This sequence joins TRBV6-1 and TRBJ1-2; D not resolved. Germline V gene sequence: CDR1 MNHNS, CDR2 SASEGT. The CDR3 is 15 residues long. Trimming took off 2 bases at V and 8 bases at J, with 18 bases between the two ends. CDR3: CASSELPTRPGGYTF. The CDR3 nucleotides read TGTGCCAGCAGTGAACTTCCGACGAGGCCCGGGGGCTACACCTTC.

The genes are TRBV6-1 and TRBJ2-3; 7 bases match TRBD1. The V gene's germline CDR1 is MNHNS and CDR2 SASEGT. The trim removed 6 bases at V and 9 bases at J, leaving 9 bases unmatched. This CDR3 contains 13 residues. The CDR3 sequence is CASRVDRAGTQYF. CDR3 bases: TGTGCCAGCAGGGTAGACAGGGCAGGGACGCAGTATTTT.

The chain combines TRBV4-1 with TRBJ1-1, with a weak D call TRBD1 (6 bases). V was pared by 4 bases and J by 5 bases, with 14 bases between. Germline CDR1 reads MGHRA; CDR2 reads YSYEKL. This CDR3 has 14 amino acids. CDR3 nucleotides: TGCGCCAGCAGCCGAGAACAGGGAATAACTGAAGCTTTCTTT. Its protein product is CASSREQGITEAFF.

This chain uses TRBV5-8 with TRBJ2-7; 15 nucleotides match TRBD2. V was pared by 1 base and J by 7 bases, with 3 bases of the junction left unmatched. The CDR3 length is 15 residues. CDR1 and CDR2 (germline): SGHTS, YDEGEE. The CDR3 nucleotides read TGTGCCAGCAGCTTGTCGGGACTAGCGGGAGGTGAGCAGTACTTC. Translated: CASSLSGLAGGEQYF.

On this clone itself: Other DNA sequences in this specimen translate into the identical CDR3. The chain couples TRBV27 to TRBJ2-2; D is uncertain. Trimming removed 2 bases from V and 2 bases from J, with 3 bases in between. The V gene's germline CDR1 is MNHEY and CDR2 SMNVEV (reference sequence). There are 13 residues in the CDR3. CDR3 protein: CASSLLNTGELFF. CDR3 sequence (DNA): TGTGCCAGCAGTTTACTCAACACCGGGGAGCTGTTTTTT.

This chain links TRBV5-1 with TRBJ2-3; D might be TRBD1 (7 bases). Germline V lookup: CDR1 SGHRS, CDR2 YFSETQ. CDR3 length: 14 residues. V was cut by 2 bases and J by 5 bases, with 12 bases left in between. CDR3 coding DNA: TGCGCCAGCAGCTTCGGACAGGAGGGAGATACGCAGTATTTT. Its protein product is CASSFGQEGDTQYF. Supplemented by reference TRBV5-1 and TRBJ2-3, the full variable domain reads KAGVTQTPRYLIKTRGQQVTLSCSPISGHRSVSWYQQTPGQGLQFLFEYFSETQRNKGNFPGRFSGRQFSNSRSEMNVSTLELGDSALYLCASSFGQEGDTQYFGPGTRLTVL.

V and J are TRBV11-2 and TRBJ1-1; D is perhaps TRBD1 (5 bases). The CDR3 consists of 17 residues. Germline lookup yields CDR1 SGHAT and CDR2 FQNNGV. Trimming shortened V by 1 base and J by 5 bases, and 20 bases separated the two germline ends. Here the CDR3 DNA reads TGTGCCAGCAGCTTAGCGGCAGGGTGGAGTAGGAGGACTGAAGCTTTCTTT. It encodes CASSLAAGWSRRTEAFF.

Comments on this clone: In the same sample, other DNA sequences code for this CDR3. The gene calls are TRBV25-1 and TRBJ1-3; D gene ambiguous. V lost 8 bases to trimming and J lost 1 base, with 6 bases between them. The CDR3 spans 12 residues. Germline V gives CDR1 MGHDK, CDR2 SYGVNS. This chain's CDR3 is CASRSSGNTIYF. The CDR3 coding sequence is TGTGCCAGCCGTAGTTCTGGAAACACCATATATTTT.

The gene calls are TRBV15 and TRBJ2-4; 8 bases align to TRBD1. Germline trimming cut 1 base from V and 6 bases from J; bases unmatched to any gene: 5. Germline V gene lookup returns CDR1 LNHNV and CDR2 YYDKDF (reference sequence). The length of the CDR3 is 15 residues. The CDR3: CATSRGQGTANIQYF. The CDR3, as DNA: TGTGCCACCAGCAGAGGACAGGGGACGGCAAACATTCAGTACTTC.

V gene TRBV15 combines with J gene TRBJ2-1, with TRBD1 identical over 9 bases. The CDR3 sequence is 15 residues long. After removal of 2 bases from V and 15 bases from J, the junction contained 14 bases not matched to a gene. From germline, CDR1 is LNHNV and CDR2 YYDKDF (reference sequence). Written as DNA, the CDR3 is TGTGCCACCAGCAGACGAAACCCGGGACAGGGACTTCGGTTCTTC. This sequence encodes CATSRRNPGQGLRFF.

This rearrangement joins TRBV28 to TRBJ2-1; 9 bases are a match to TRBD2. The CDR3 sequence is 15 residues long. Germline CDR1 reads MDHEN; CDR2 reads SYDVKM. The trim removed 5 bases at V and 10 bases at J, leaving 12 bases unmatched. CDR3 in DNA: TGTGCCAGCAGTACCGGGACTAGCCTCGTTGGGGAGCAGTTCTTC. Protein sequence: CASSTGTSLVGEQFF.